Listed below are T cell receptor beta chains from one sample, sequenced in a study of siplizumab effects on memory and regulatory T cells. Sequencing was performed with immunoSEQ multiplex PCR; in TCRdb, only in-frame clones are kept and a portion is missing. The table records over 90,000 clones, around nine tenths of them present only once. Material: CD4+ T cells sorted from blood. The receptors come from a human donor in good health. Both conserved end residues are trimmed from each CDR3. Each record gives: V gene, CDR3 protein.

V gene: TRBV6-1; CDR3 protein: ASTLYSGTSYEQY
V gene: TRBV6-6; CDR3 protein: ASSFRSRGDEAF
V gene: TRBV7-2; CDR3 protein: ASSLSGNMNTEAF
V gene: TRBV7-9; CDR3 protein: ASSLVTGTIEAQH
V gene: TRBV28; CDR3 protein: ASRWGLDQPQH
V gene: TRBV30; CDR3 protein: AWIRQGALYEQY
V gene: TRBV2; CDR3 protein: ASEGRGMRDSPLH
V gene: TRBV6-5; CDR3 protein: ASSHRDSRNQPQH
V gene: TRBV30; CDR3 protein: AWTGQGLRDYEQY
V gene: TRBV4-1; CDR3 protein: ASSLGPLGPNQPQH
V gene: TRBV6-1; CDR3 protein: ASSESGANVLT
V gene: TRBV5-1; CDR3 protein: ASSLLAGGYSTGELF
V gene: TRBV19; CDR3 protein: ASGGRTDTQY
V gene: TRBV6-5; CDR3 protein: ASSYSGVGSTDTQY
V gene: TRBV10-1; CDR3 protein: ASICKRESYNEQF
V gene: TRBV2; CDR3 protein: ASSDIGREDEQF
V gene: TRBV29-1; CDR3 protein: SVEDRERGRGNEQF